This TCR beta chain was captured by sequencing in a study of blood T cell repertoires in COVID-19. In germline, CDR1 is SGDLS, CDR2 YYNGEE. Trimming took 4 bases from V and 6 from J, leaving 8 bases between them. The CDR3 is 12 amino acids. Authors' data handling: Estimation of nucleated cell counts relied on the amplification of reference gene primers. Clones were sequenced by immunoSEQ multiplex PCR, and TCRdb holds only the in-frame ones, with some missing. Clone size and V and J calls were adopted from that table, with D and trimming inferred from the DNA. The sample contains about 170,000 clones, about 89% of which appear only once.

The chain links TRBV9 to TRBJ2-4; D perhaps matches TRBD2 (5 bases). This receptor was identified in a man in his sixties or seventies with acute or convalescent COVID-19. Input material: peripheral blood. The chain's CDR3 is CASSPGLNIQYF. The CDR3 DNA reads TGTGCCAGCAGCCCGGGATTAAACATTCAGTACTTC.